Listed here are 22 T cell receptor beta chains from one sample, sequenced in a study of T-cell reconstitution after alpha-beta-depleted transplantation in children. The TCRbeta library incorporated unique molecular identifiers. TCRdb passed the PCR reads through MiXCR, listing each CDR3 protein once. The sample shows over 150,000 distinct CDR3 sequences, 5.5% to 7% of them seen only once. Sequencing used PBMCs, obtained before TCRalphabeta/CD19-depleted stem cell transplant. These TCRs come from a girl in the first two years of life with combined immunodeficiency, due to receive a stem cell transplant.

This clonotype was picked up many times. The genes are TRBV29-1 and TRBJ2-6; D call uncertain. Germline CDR1 SQVTM, CDR2 ANQGSEA. Trimming pared 1 base from V and 0 bases from J, leaving 1 base between. The CDR3 is made up of 13 amino acids. CDR3 amino acids: CSVEASGANVLTF. The CDR3 DNA reads TGCAGCGTTGAAGCCTCTGGGGCCAACGTCCTGACTTTC. Variable domain in full (rest from reference TRBV29-1 and TRBJ2-6): SAVISQKPSRDICQRGTSLTIQCQVDSQVTMMFWYRQQPGQSLTLIATANQGSEATYESGFVIDKFPISRPNLTFSTLTVSNMSPEDSSIYLCSVEASGANVLTFGAGSRLTVL.

This clonotype appeared many times. The CDR3 region is CASSFEGAGTEAFF. The CDR3 DNA is TGCGCCAGCAGCTTCGAGGGGGCAGGCACTGAAGCTTTCTTT. The J gene is TRBJ1-1, the V gene TRBV5-1; 7 bases fit TRBD1. The CDR3 has 14 amino acids. Germline CDR1 SGHRS, CDR2 YFSETQ. Trimming at V came to 2 bases and at J to 4 bases, leaving 5 bases not matched to a gene. Supplemented by reference TRBV5-1 and TRBJ1-1, the full variable domain reads KAGVTQTPRYLIKTRGQQVTLSCSPISGHRSVSWYQQTPGQGLQFLFEYFSETQRNKGNFPGRFSGRQFSNSRSEMNVSTLELGDSALYLCASSFEGAGTEAFFGQGTRLTVV.

This clonotype was seen at least ten times. This chain links TRBV4-3 with TRBJ2-2; perhaps TRBD1 as D (6 bases). The CDR3 covers 15 residues. The V end was cut by 4 bases, the J end by 6 bases, with 15 bases between. CDR1 and CDR2 from the germline V gene are LGHNA and YSLEER. The CDR3 nucleotides are TGCGCCAGCAGCCCCCCGGGACATGTGGCCGGGGAGCTGTTTTTT. Residues: CASSPPGHVAGELFF.

This clonotype has a count of ten or more. V is TRBV12-3 or TRBV12-4 and J is TRBJ2-2, with 7 bases that match TRBD2. This CDR3 region has 15 residues. The V segment lost 3 bases and the J segment 1 base; nucleotides outside the gene matches: 2. The CDR3 DNA reads TGTGCCAGCAGTTTGGGCGGGGGGAACACCGGGGAGCTGTTTTTT. Its translation is CASSLGGGNTGELFF.

The table lists this clonotype with many counts. The chain links TRBV24-1 to TRBJ2-1; no firm D call. The CDR3 runs to 15 residues. Germline V gene lookup returns CDR1 KGHDR and CDR2 SFDVKD. Trimming stripped 9 bases from V and 6 bases from J, with 20 bases between. Written as DNA, the CDR3 is TGTGCCACCGGCCGGAAGGGCGATCTTAGCAATGAGCAGTTCTTC. Residues: CATGRKGDLSNEQFF.

In its sample, this clonotype was seen many times. The chain's CDR3 is CASRQPGLAGSGANVLTF. CDR3 DNA: TGTGCCAGCAGGCAACCGGGACTAGCGGGATCTGGGGCCAACGTCCTGACTTTC. The rearrangement links TRBV2 to TRBJ2-6; 13 nucleotides line up with TRBD2. The CDR3 has 18 residues. V shed 6 bases, J shed 1 base, and the junction held 6 bases outside the gene matches. Germline assignment: CDR1 SNHLY and CDR2 FYNNEI.

This clonotype was recorded at least ten times. The CDR3 region is CASSFGIRLRDRPTDTQYF. The CDR3 coding sequence is TGTGCCAGCAGTTTTGGGATCCGACTCCGGGACAGGCCCACAGATACGCAGTATTTT. The rearrangement uses TRBV28 and TRBJ2-3; 8 bases match TRBD1. The junction had 16 bases not matched to a gene; V was cut back by 3 bases and J by 2 bases. Germline values: CDR1 MDHEN, CDR2 SYDVKM. The CDR3 runs to 19 residues.

On this clonotype itself: Given a much more abundant clone one base away, this may be a read error. The V call is TRBV29-1, the J call TRBJ2-1, with 11 bases aligning to TRBD2. This CDR3 region has 14 residues. CDR1 SQVTM and CDR2 ANQGSEA come from the germline V gene. J was trimmed by 3 bases and V by 7 bases; bases with no gene match: 5. In DNA form, the CDR3 reads TGCAGCGCCAGGGGGACTAGCGGCTACAATGAGCAGTTCTTC. As protein: CSARGTSGYNEQFF.

Ten or more counts support this clonotype. The gene calls are TRBV28 and TRBJ2-7, with 11 bases aligning to TRBD2. V trimming: 3 bases; J trimming: 6 bases; junction bases outside the gene matches: 19. The CDR3 has 19 amino acids. Germline-derived CDR1 and CDR2 are MDHEN and SYDVKM. DNA of the CDR3: TGTGCCAGCAGTTTGTCGACTAGCGGGACTAGAATGGATTTGGGCGAGCAGTACTTC. Its translation: CASSLSTSGTRMDLGEQYF.

This clonotype was counted many times. The chain has TRBV12-3 or TRBV12-4 and TRBJ2-3, with unresolved D. The CDR3 is 11 amino acids. V was cut by 5 bases and J by 5 bases, with 5 bases left in between. Here the CDR3 DNA reads TGTGCCAGCAGTGTCTTAGATACGCAGTATTTT. Protein: CASSVLDTQYF.

This clonotype was seen many times. The rearrangement joins TRBV27 to TRBJ2-7; a weak D match, TRBD1 (6 bases). The CDR3 totals 13 residues. The germline V gene encodes CDR1 MNHEY and CDR2 SMNVEV (reference sequence). The V end was cut by 5 bases, the J end by 4 bases, with 12 bases between. CDR3 protein: CASSGPDSYEQYF. DNA for the CDR3: TGTGCCAGCAGTGGACCGGACAGTTACGAGCAGTACTTC.

Concerning this clonotype itself: This could be a read error, since a much larger clone is one nucleotide away. The chain recombines TRBV11-2 with TRBJ2-2, with D perhaps matching TRBD1 (7 bases). The length of the CDR3 is 16 residues. CDR1 and CDR2 from the germline V gene are SGHAT and FQNNGV. Trimming stripped 2 bases from V and 6 bases from J, with 16 bases between. The CDR3 region has the DNA TGTGCCAGCAGCTTAAAGGAGGGGGCGCGGTCCGGGGAGCTGTTTTTT. It specifies CASSLKEGARSGELFF.

This clonotype was picked up many times. The gene calls are TRBV7-9 and TRBJ1-2; D possibly corresponds to TRBD1 (6 bases). The CDR3 has 17 amino acids. The ends were cut back, 6 bases at V and 4 bases at J, with 24 bases in the middle. Germline CDR1 is SEHNR and CDR2 is FQNEAQ (reference sequence). The CDR3 here is CASRKQVWLGAGYGYTF. Written as DNA, the CDR3 is TGTGCCAGCAGAAAACAGGTCTGGCTGGGGGCCGGCTATGGCTACACCTTC.

This clonotype has ten or more counts. This CDR3 reads CASSQVPAVSEQFF. The CDR3, as DNA: TGTGCCAGCAGCCAAGTTCCAGCGGTAAGTGAGCAGTTCTTC. The rearrangement uses TRBV4-2 and TRBJ2-1; a weak D match, TRBD2 (5 bases). CDR3 length: 14 residues. V was cut by 1 base and J by 9 bases, with 13 bases left in between. Germline V gene data show CDR1 as LGHNA and CDR2 as YNFKEQ.

This clonotype was recorded at least ten times. The chain joins TRBV6-2 or TRBV6-3 to TRBJ2-7; the D call may be TRBD1 or TRBD2 (5 bases each). Between the trimmed V and J ends, which lost 5 bases and 1 base, there was a span of 15 bases. Germline CDR1 and CDR2: MNHEY and SVGEGT. The CDR3 totals 15 residues. In nucleotides, the CDR3 is TGTGCCAGCAGTGGACACCCCGGGATTTCCTACGAGCAGTACTTC. Translated, it gives CASSGHPGISYEQYF.

This clonotype was found many times. The CDR3 nucleotides read TGCGCCAGCAGCCAAGGCGAGACGAGAGAGAACTATGGCTACACCTTC. Protein: CASSQGETRENYGYTF. The rearrangement uses TRBV4-3 and TRBJ1-2, with D hard to call. This CDR3 region has 16 residues. Germline V gives CDR1 LGHNA, CDR2 YSLEER. Deletions cut 1 base from V and 2 bases from J, with 14 bases between.

This clonotype has ten or more counts. This rearrangement joins TRBV24-1 to TRBJ2-1; D unresolved. The length of the CDR3 is 11 residues. Germline values: CDR1 KGHDR, CDR2 SFDVKD. Deletions cut 9 bases from V and 7 bases from J, with 9 bases between. CDR3 in amino acids: CATLKRNEQFF. The CDR3 coding sequence is TGTGCCACCCTCAAAAGGAATGAGCAGTTCTTC.

This clonotype has only a few counts. A much larger clone differs by one base, so this may be a read error. This chain uses TRBV2 with TRBJ2-3; 8 nucleotides line up with TRBD2. The CDR3 spans 19 residues. J was trimmed by 5 bases and V by 8 bases; bases with no gene match: 24. Per the germline V gene, CDR1 is SNHLY and CDR2 is FYNNEI. The CDR3: CASCFWRGERSGAIDTQYF. The CDR3 DNA sequence: TGTGCCAGCTGTTTTTGGCGGGGGGAGCGATCCGGAGCAATAGATACGCAGTATTTT.

This clonotype was observed at least ten times. The chain uses TRBV5-5 and TRBJ2-3; unclear D gene. This CDR3 is built from 15 residues. Trimming took 3 bases from V and 4 from J, leaving 15 bases between them. CDR1 and CDR2 (germline): SGHKS, YYEKEE (reference sequence). CDR3 sequence: CASSSAPAKSDTQYF. The DNA for the CDR3 is TGTGCCAGCAGCTCAGCTCCGGCTAAATCAGATACGCAGTATTTT.

This clonotype has a count of ten or more. The chain couples TRBV24-1 to TRBJ2-1; the match to TRBD1 covers 9 bases. The CDR3 consists of 14 residues. The V and J ends lost 4 bases and 12 bases, in that order; junction bases with no gene match: 9. Germline CDR1 KGHDR, CDR2 SFDVKD. The CDR3 DNA follows: TGTGCCACCAGTGAGTCCTGGACAGGGGATCGGCAGTTCTTC. This gives the protein CATSESWTGDRQFF.

This clonotype was counted at least ten times. V is TRBV5-1 and J is TRBJ2-5; D is perhaps TRBD1 (6 bases). V gave up 2 bases and J gave up 2 bases, with 13 bases separating them. CDR1 and CDR2 (germline): SGHRS, YFSETQ. There are 15 residues in the CDR3. The CDR3 region has the DNA TGCGCCAGCAGCTTACTAGGGGGACCACAAGAGACCCAGTACTTC. Its translation is CASSLLGGPQETQYF.

The table lists this clonotype with a few counts. This chain joins TRBV12-3 or TRBV12-4 and TRBJ2-2; TRBD2 might be the D (5 bases). The V gene lost 4 bases and the J gene lost 1 base, with 10 bases spanning the gap. This CDR3 comprises 15 residues. The CDR3 DNA follows: TGTGCCAGCAGTTCTGACGGACTGAACACCGGGGAGCTGTTTTTT. It yields the protein CASSSDGLNTGELFF.